Listed here are 15 T cell receptor beta chains from one sample, sequenced in a study of chemoradiotherapy in HPV16-positive cancers. Assay: immunoSEQ multiplex PCR; the TCRdb copy retains only in-frame clones and omits some. The table includes 12,000 or so clones, roughly 88% detected once. The sequencing used blood, collected from a patient who underwent chemoradiotherapy. These receptors all come from a human donor with HPV-associated anogenital cancer.

This clone was recorded once. The chain employs TRBV5-1 and TRBJ2-2; D call uncertain. Germline loops: CDR1 SGHRS, CDR2 YFSETQ. CDR3 size: 15 residues. Trimming removed 0 bases from V and 1 base from J, with 7 bases in between. The DNA of the CDR3 is TGCGCCAGCAGCTTGGCTGGGATGAACACCGGGGAGCTGTTTTTT. This codes for CASSLAGMNTGELFF.

This clone was observed once. The DNA of the CDR3 is TGTGCCAGCAGTCGGCGGGTGGTGAACTACGAGCAGTACTTC. Its translation: CASSRRVVNYEQYF. The chain recombines TRBV28 with TRBJ2-7; D perhaps matches TRBD2 (5 bases). V gave up 5 bases and J gave up 3 bases, with 14 bases separating them. This CDR3 has 14 residues. Germline loops: CDR1 MDHEN, CDR2 SYDVKM.

The chain uses TRBV6-1 and TRBJ1-5; 8 positions match TRBD1. The junction had 7 bases not matched to a gene; V was cut back by 5 bases and J by 4 bases. The CDR3 has 15 amino acids. From germline, CDR1 is MNHNS and CDR2 SASEGT. CDR3 residues: CASSPYRGVNQPQHF. The CDR3 DNA follows: TGTGCCAGCAGTCCTTACAGGGGGGTGAATCAGCCCCAGCATTTT.

This clone showed up just once. The rearrangement uses TRBV14 and TRBJ2-2; the D gene is possibly TRBD1 (5 bases). The germline V gene has CDR1 SGHDN and CDR2 FVKESK. V lost 1 base, J lost 6 bases, and 12 bases lay in between. The CDR3 runs to 15 residues. The CDR3 is CASSQATVLAGELFF. As DNA, the CDR3 is TGTGCCAGCAGCCAAGCGACAGTACTGGCCGGGGAGCTGTTTTTT.

V and J are TRBV2 and TRBJ2-3; tentative D call: TRBD2 (7 bases). V was trimmed by 5 bases and J by 3 bases, leaving 12 bases between them. This CDR3 spans 14 amino acids. Per germline, CDR1 SNHLY and CDR2 FYNNEI. Written as DNA, the CDR3 is TGTGCCAGCAGTCCGGGGGGCGGGACAGATACGCAGTATTTT. Protein sequence: CASSPGGGTDTQYF.

The chain carries TRBV18 and TRBJ1-6, with TRBD1 as a possible D gene (5 bases). This CDR3 is 15 amino acids long. The V gene lost 2 bases and the J gene lost 7 bases, with 12 bases spanning the gap. Per germline, CDR1 KGHSH and CDR2 LQKENI. CDR3 in amino acids: CASSPKRGTNSPLHF. Here the CDR3 DNA reads TGTGCCAGCTCACCAAAGAGGGGAACGAATTCACCCCTCCACTTT.

The chain has TRBV12-5 and TRBJ2-7; D remains unclear. V lost 7 bases and J lost 0, with 10 bases in between. This CDR3 is 13 amino acids long. The V gene's germline CDR1 is LGHNT and CDR2 FRNRAP. In DNA form, the CDR3 reads TGTGCTAGTGTTCCGGACGCCTCCTACGAGCAGTACTTC. Amino acids: CASVPDASYEQYF. Full variable domain (missing parts from reference TRBV12-5 and TRBJ2-7): DARVTQTPRHKVTEMGQEVTMRCQPILGHNTVFWYRQTMMQGLELLAYFRNRAPLDDSGMPKDRFSAEMPDATLATLKIQPSEPRDSAVYFCASVPDASYEQYFGPGTRLTVT.

V and J are TRBV7-8 and TRBJ2-5, with a tentative D call TRBD2 (5 bases). This CDR3 spans 15 amino acids. Trimming took off 0 bases at V and 2 bases at J, with 10 bases between the two ends. Germline-derived CDR1 and CDR2 are SGHVS and FQNEAQ. The CDR3 loop is CASSLAGVQQETQYF. The CDR3 nucleotides read TGTGCCAGCAGCTTAGCCGGGGTACAGCAAGAGACCCAGTACTTC.

V is TRBV7-9 and J is TRBJ1-1; D ambiguous. Trimming removed 1 base from V and 10 bases from J, with 7 bases in between. CDR1 is SEHNR, CDR2 FQNEAQ, per germline (reference sequence). The CDR3 has 11 residues. CDR3 nucleotides: TGTGCCAGCAGCTTAGGAACGGGAGCTTTCTTT. Its protein is CASSLGTGAFF.

The chain couples TRBV10-1 to TRBJ2-5, with D unresolved. V was shortened by 11 bases and J by 5 bases, with 6 bases between the two germline ends. CDR3 length: 9 amino acids. CDR1 and CDR2 (germline): WNHNN, SYGVQD (reference sequence). The CDR3 is CAGRETQYF. CDR3 sequence (DNA): TGCGCCGGTCGGGAGACCCAGTACTTC.

The chain links TRBV9 to TRBJ2-7; 8 positions match TRBD1. The germline V gene has CDR1 SGDLS and CDR2 YYNGEE. The V and J ends lost 0 bases and 3 bases, in that order; junction bases with no gene match: 5. The CDR3 is 15 residues long. The CDR3 sequence: CASSVATGTGYEQYF. The CDR3 coding sequence is TGTGCCAGCAGCGTAGCTACCGGGACAGGCTACGAGCAGTACTTC.

The genes are TRBV5-5 and TRBJ1-5; TRBD1 matches 10 bases. CDR1 SGHKS and CDR2 YYEKEE come from the germline V gene (reference sequence). V was clipped by 3 bases and J by 1 base; unmatched bases: 10. There are 18 residues in the CDR3. CDR3 loop: CASSSTGGFDGSNQPQHF. The CDR3 nucleotides are TGTGCCAGCAGCTCGACAGGGGGCTTTGATGGGAGCAATCAGCCCCAGCATTTT.

This clone has only one observation. The rearrangement joins TRBV7-9 to TRBJ2-3, with 10 bases aligning to TRBD2. Germline trimming cut 5 bases from V and 2 bases from J; bases unmatched to any gene: 7. The CDR3 is 16 amino acids. CDR1 and CDR2 (germline): SEHNR, FQNEAQ (reference sequence). CDR3 amino acids: CASSPRTSGYTDTQYF. Here the CDR3 DNA reads TGTGCCAGCAGCCCTCGGACTAGCGGATACACAGATACGCAGTATTTT. Using reference TRBV7-9 and TRBJ2-3 for the parts outside the CDR3, the full variable domain is DTGVSQNPRHKITKRGQNVTFRCDPISEHNRLYWYRQTLGQGPEFLTYFQNEAQLEKSRLLSDRFSAERPKGSFSTLEIQRTEQGDSAMYLCASSPRTSGYTDTQYFGPGTRLTVL.

The table lists this clone with a few counts. This chain uses TRBV4-2 with TRBJ1-2, with D tentatively TRBD1 (6 bases). The CDR3 covers 16 residues. V lost 6 bases, J lost 6 bases, and 23 bases lay in between. Germline values: CDR1 LGHNA, CDR2 YNFKEQ. The DNA for the CDR3 is TGTGCCAGCAGGGAAGGGGTCGTATGGGGGCTCGATGGCTACACCTTC. Translating gives CASREGVVWGLDGYTF.

The rearrangement links TRBV11-3 to TRBJ2-7; the match to TRBD1 covers 11 bases. This CDR3 has 14 amino acids. V was pared by 6 bases and J by 4 bases, with 5 bases of the junction left unmatched. Germline V gene lookup returns CDR1 SGHNT and CDR2 YENEEA. The CDR3 here is CASRGTGGSYEQYF. The CDR3, as DNA: TGTGCCAGCAGGGGGACAGGGGGTTCGTACGAGCAGTACTTC. The variable domain in full, completed from reference TRBV11-3 and TRBJ2-7, reads EAGVVQSPRYKIIEKKQPVAFWCNPISGHNTLYWYLQNLGQGPELLIRYENEEAVDDSQLPKDRFSAERLKGVDSTLKIQPAELGDSAVYLCASRGTGGSYEQYFGPGTRLTVT.